A single sample is the source of the 5 T cell receptor beta chains below, sequenced in a study of cytomegalovirus exposure and HLA in healthy donors. The PCR employed 60 Vbeta primers together with 13 Jbeta primers. This table comes from immunoSEQ multiplex PCR, and its TCRdb copy is limited to in-frame clones, with some not included. The profile shows tens of thousands of clones, approximately 76% of them singletons. What was sequenced was PBMCs. All receptors come from a male donor in good health and CMV-seronegative.

This clone has more than one count but fewer than ten. The chain has TRBV19 and TRBJ1-1, with no clear D. V lost 7 bases and J lost 7, with 22 bases in between. The CDR3 is 15 amino acids. Germline values: CDR1 LNHDA, CDR2 SQIVND (reference sequence). The CDR3: CASIRTIDGSYEAFF. The CDR3 DNA reads as TGTGCCAGTATCCGAACAATCGACGGGAGTTATGAAGCTTTCTTT.

The chain recombines TRBV5-5 with TRBJ1-2; D is perhaps TRBD1 (5 bases). V lost 4 bases and J lost 6, with 13 bases in between. This CDR3 spans 13 amino acids. Germline V gives CDR1 SGHKS, CDR2 YYEKEE (reference sequence). The CDR3 nucleotides are TGTGCCAGCAGCCTACAGTTAGGGGATGGCTACACCTTC. Amino acids: CASSLQLGDGYTF.

The V gene is TRBV30, the J gene TRBJ1-1, with D possibly TRBD1 on 5 matching bases. The V gene lost 1 base and the J gene lost 9 bases, with 21 bases spanning the gap. The CDR3 runs to 15 residues. From germline, CDR1 is GTSNPN and CDR2 SVGIG (reference sequence). CDR3 bases: TGTGCCTGGAGTGACCAGGGTGTTCGTGGGGTTAAAGCTTTCTTT. Translation gives CAWSDQGVRGVKAFF.

This clone turned up a few times. This sequence joins TRBV7-3 and TRBJ1-6, with 7 bases matching TRBD1. This CDR3 is 18 amino acids long. Germline loops: CDR1 SGHTA, CDR2 FQGTGA. The V segment lost 2 bases and the J segment 7 bases; nucleotides outside the gene matches: 14. The CDR3 coding sequence is TGTGCCAGCAGCTTACTCCCTAGTGGGGCAGGGGGGAATTCACCCCTCCACTTT. This sequence encodes CASSLLPSGAGGNSPLHF.

The chain recombines TRBV7-9 with TRBJ1-3; no reliable D call. Trimming removed 5 bases at V and 5 bases at J, with 10 bases between. Germline loops: CDR1 SEHNR, CDR2 FQNEAQ (reference sequence). The CDR3 extends over 13 amino acids. In DNA form, the CDR3 reads TGTGCCAGCAGCCCGGTTGGGCGAAACACCATATATTTT. Encoded protein: CASSPVGRNTIYF. The full variable domain, with the rest looked up from reference TRBV7-9 and TRBJ1-3, is DTGVSQNPRHKITKRGQNVTFRCDPISEHNRLYWYRQTLGQGPEFLTYFQNEAQLEKSRLLSDRFSAERPKGSFSTLEIQRTEQGDSAMYLCASSPVGRNTIYFGEGSWLTVV.